These T cell receptor beta chains were read from a single sample in a study of lymphopenia after photon versus proton radiotherapy. The method was immunoSEQ multiplex PCR; TCRdb's version includes in-frame clones alone and lacks a portion of them. Of about 15,000 clones listed, under 90% are singletons. Sequencing was performed on peripheral blood, taken from a patient treated with proton-based radiotherapy. The receptors were sampled from a man in his 70s with pancreatic cancer. Both conserved end residues are part of each CDR3. D genes are given only for firm matches. Size is omitted from some rows. Given values are once, few, many or a class for expanded clones.

>NA|TRBV5-6|TRBJ1-1|NA
TGTGCCAGCAGCTTGTACTCAGGGTTGAACACTGAAGCTTTCTTT
CASSLYSGLNTEAFF
>NA|TRBV5-1|TRBJ1-1|NA
TGCGCCAGCAGCCGAACGTTGGGTGAGGAAGCTTTCTTT
CASSRTLGEEAFF
>NA|TRBV6-5|TRBJ1-3|NA
TGTGCCAGCAGCTCTAGAGCTGGAAACACCATATATTTT
CASSSRAGNTIYF
>TRBD1|TRBV5-1|TRBJ1-1|NA
TGCGCCAGCAGACAGGGGGCTGTAAACACTGAAGCTTTCTTT
CASRQGAVNTEAFF
>NA|TRBV6-1|TRBJ2-7|NA
TGTGCCAGCAGTTCTCATACCGGGACCTCCTACGAGCAGTACTTC
CASSSHTGTSYEQYF
>NA|TRBV4-2|TRBJ2-1|NA
TGTGCCAGCAGCCTTCTGGACTATGACAATGAGCAGTTCTTC
CASSLLDYDNEQFF
>TRBD1|TRBV5-6|TRBJ1-2|NA
TGTGCCAGCAGCTTACGACAGGGTAGCTCTAATGACTACACCTTC
CASSLRQGSSNDYTF
>NA|TRBV2|TRBJ1-2|NA
TGTGCCAGCAGTGAACCGGCCGGGTCCGGCTACACCTTC
CASSEPAGSGYTF
>NA|TRBV19|TRBJ2-7|NA
TGTGCCAGTAGTATCGGCCAGGCCCTCTCCTACGAGCAGTACTTC
CASSIGQALSYEQYF
>NA|TRBV2|TRBJ2-6|NA
TGTGCCAGCTCTGGTGAAGGGGCCAACGTCCTGACTTTC
CASSGEGANVLTF
>NA|TRBV6-1|TRBJ2-7|once
TGTGCCAGCAGTGTATCCCTTGACTACGAGCAGTACTTC
CASSVSLDYEQYF
>NA|TRBV7-9|TRBJ2-2|NA
TGTGCCAGCAGCTTAGATGGCGCAGGGTCGAACACCGGGGAGCTGTTTTTT
CASSLDGAGSNTGELFF
>NA|TRBV27|TRBJ2-3|few
TGTGCCAGCAGTTTCTCCTTCTCTGGAACCCCTAGCACAGATACGCAGTATTTT
CASSFSFSGTPSTDTQYF
>NA|TRBV5-1|TRBJ2-6|NA
TGCGCCAGCACCCCTGCGGGCGCTGGGGCCAACGTCCTGACTTTC
CASTPAGAGANVLTF
>TRBD2|TRBV29-1|TRBJ2-3|NA
TGCAGCGTTCCGGGACTAGGCACAGATACGCAGTATTTT
CSVPGLGTDTQYF
>NA|TRBV6-1|TRBJ2-7|once
TGTGCCAGCAGTGTCTCTCAGGGTTCCCACGAGCAGTACTTC
CASSVSQGSHEQYF
>NA|TRBV30|TRBJ1-5|NA
TGTGCCTGGAGTGTAGGTAGCAATCAGCCCCAGCATTTT
CAWSVGSNQPQHF
>NA|TRBV5-4|TRBJ2-5|NA
TGTGCCAGCAGGGGGGGAGGCGACCAAGAGACCCAGTACTTC
CASRGGGDQETQYF
>NA|TRBV6-1|TRBJ1-1|once
TGTGCCAGCAGTGTTGGCAGCTCTCGGATGAACACTGAAGCTTTCTTT
CASSVGSSRMNTEAFF
>NA|TRBV7-9|TRBJ1-3|few
TGTGCCAGCAGCTTAGCGGGTTACACCATATATTTT
CASSLAGYTIYF
>NA|TRBV19|TRBJ1-1|once
TGTGCCAGTAAGACGCCGTCTGAAGCTTTCTTT
CASKTPSEAFF
>NA|TRBV18|TRBJ1-3|NA
TGTGCCAGCTCACAGCTGGACACTGACTCTGGAAACACCATATATTTT
CASSQLDTDSGNTIYF
>TRBD1|TRBV2|TRBJ1-5|NA
TGTGCCAGCAGCAGACAGGGGGTCAATCAGCCCCAGCATTTT
CASSRQGVNQPQHF
>NA|TRBV25-1|TRBJ1-2|once
TGTGCCAGCAGTCCCGTGGCGGGCGGCCGTGGCTACACCTTC
CASSPVAGGRGYTF
>NA|TRBV6-1|TRBJ1-2|NA
TGTGCCAGCAGTGAATGGGCAGGGTGGACCTATGGCTACACCTTC
CASSEWAGWTYGYTF
>TRBD1|TRBV5-1|TRBJ1-4|NA
TGCGCCAGCAGCCCGGATGGACAGGGAGAAAATGAAAAACTGTTTTTT
CASSPDGQGENEKLFF
>NA|TRBV27|TRBJ1-5|NA
TGTGCCAGCAGTCCTGGGCGCGGGGACCAGCCCCAGCATTTT
CASSPGRGDQPQHF
>TRBD1|TRBV29-1|TRBJ2-3|NA
TGCAGCGTCGGGGACAGGGTCACAGATACGCAGTATTTT
CSVGDRVTDTQYF
>NA|TRBV30|TRBJ1-4|NA
TGTGCCTGGAACAGGGATGGGGAAAAACTGTTTTTT
CAWNRDGEKLFF